This T cell receptor (beta chain) was documented in a study of vaccination and CD4 T cells after COVID-19. Sequencing of the DNA from cultured CD4+ T cells was carried out with the Oncomine TCR Beta short-read assay. Using its own MiXCR run on the PCR reads, TCRdb lists one record per CDR3 protein. The sample includes approximately 13,000 distinct CDR3 sequences, roughly 36% seen only once; the top ten take approximately 16%. Germline V CDR1 and CDR2: DFQATT, SNEGSKA (reference sequence). This CDR3 region has 13 residues. V lost 2 bases, J lost 4 bases, and 9 bases lay in between. This clonotype was counted a few times. Its antigen is unidentified. The sample's treatment: approximately nine-day PBMC culture with coronavirus spike peptide pools or control peptides (ViraFEST assay). Antigen-specific T cell expansion with peptide pools preceded TCR sequencing in the ViraFEST approach.

This chain joins TRBV20-1 and TRBJ1-5; D is uncertain. Input material: cultured CD4+ T cells from blood. The clonotype originates from a human donor with COVID-19. The CDR3 DNA sequence: TGCAGTGCTAGAAACGAAGTTAATCAGCCCCAGCATTTT. Protein: CSARNEVNQPQHF.